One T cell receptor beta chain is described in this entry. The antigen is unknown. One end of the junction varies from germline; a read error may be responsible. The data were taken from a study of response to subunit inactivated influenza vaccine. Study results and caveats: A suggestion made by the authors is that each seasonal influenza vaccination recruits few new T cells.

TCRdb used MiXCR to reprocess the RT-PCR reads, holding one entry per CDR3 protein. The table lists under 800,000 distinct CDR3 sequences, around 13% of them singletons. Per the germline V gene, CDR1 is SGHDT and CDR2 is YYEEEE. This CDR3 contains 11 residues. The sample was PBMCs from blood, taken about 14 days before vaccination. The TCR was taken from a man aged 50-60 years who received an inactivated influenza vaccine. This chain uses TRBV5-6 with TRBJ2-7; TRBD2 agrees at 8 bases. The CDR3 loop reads CASSLQRELNF. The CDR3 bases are TGTGCCAGCAGCTTACAGCGGGAGCTCAACTTC. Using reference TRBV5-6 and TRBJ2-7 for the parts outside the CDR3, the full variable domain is DAGVTQSPTHLIKTRGQQVTLRCSPKSGHDTVSWYQQALGQGPQFIFQYYEEEERQRGNFPDRFSGHQFPNYSSELNVNALLLGDSALYLCASSLQRELNFGPGTRLTVT.